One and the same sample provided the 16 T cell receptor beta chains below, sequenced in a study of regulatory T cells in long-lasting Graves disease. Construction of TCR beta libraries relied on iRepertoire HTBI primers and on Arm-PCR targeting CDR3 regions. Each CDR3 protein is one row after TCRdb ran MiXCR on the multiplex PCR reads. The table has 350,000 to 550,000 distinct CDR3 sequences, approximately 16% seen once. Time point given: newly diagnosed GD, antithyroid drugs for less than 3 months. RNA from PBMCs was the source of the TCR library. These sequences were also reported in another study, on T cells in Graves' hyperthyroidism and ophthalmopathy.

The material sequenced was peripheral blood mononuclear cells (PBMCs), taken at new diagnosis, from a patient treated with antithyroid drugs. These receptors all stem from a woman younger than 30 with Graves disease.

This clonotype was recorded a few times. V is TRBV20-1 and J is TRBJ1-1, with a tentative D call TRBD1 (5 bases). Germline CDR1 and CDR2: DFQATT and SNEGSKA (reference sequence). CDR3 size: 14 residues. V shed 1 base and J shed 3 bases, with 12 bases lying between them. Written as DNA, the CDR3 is TGCAGTGCTAGAGGGGGGGGGAGGGACACTGAAGCTTTCTTT. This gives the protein CSARGGGRDTEAFF.

The CDR3 bases are TGTGCCACCAGCCCAAGAACTAGCGGGAGAAGTTATGAGCAGTTCTTC. Its protein product is CATSPRTSGRSYEQFF. The gene calls are TRBV15 and TRBJ2-1; 11 positions agree with TRBD2. Germline V gene lookup returns CDR1 LNHNV and CDR2 YYDKDF (reference sequence). J lost 8 bases, V lost 5 bases, and 11 bases had no gene match. The CDR3 consists of 16 residues.

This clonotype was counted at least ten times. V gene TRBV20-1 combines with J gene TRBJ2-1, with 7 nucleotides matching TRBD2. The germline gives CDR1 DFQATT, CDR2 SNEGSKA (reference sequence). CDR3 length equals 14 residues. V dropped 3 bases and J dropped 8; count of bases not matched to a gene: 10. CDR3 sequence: CSASTGLRAHEQFF. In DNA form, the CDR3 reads TGCAGTGCTAGTACGGGACTACGGGCCCATGAGCAGTTCTTC.

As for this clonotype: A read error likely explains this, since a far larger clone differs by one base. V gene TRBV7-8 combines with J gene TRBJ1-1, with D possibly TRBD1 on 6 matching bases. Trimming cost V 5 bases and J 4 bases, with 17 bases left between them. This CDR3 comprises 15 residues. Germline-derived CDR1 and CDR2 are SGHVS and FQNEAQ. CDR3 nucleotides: TGTGCCAGCAGCCCGAAGGGGGGATTGATCACTGAAGCTTTCTTT. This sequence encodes CASSPKGGLITEAFF. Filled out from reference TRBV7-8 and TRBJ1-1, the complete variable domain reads GAGVSQSPRYKVAKRGQDVALRCDPISGHVSLFWYQQALGQGPEFLTYFQNEAQLDKSGLPSDRFFAERPEGSVSTLKIQRTQQEDSAVYLCASSPKGGLITEAFFGQGTRLTVV.

CDR3 nucleotides: TGTGCCAGCCAGGGGGGAGGCACTGAAGCTTTCTTT. Translating gives CASQGGGTEAFF. This chain links TRBV11-2 with TRBJ1-1; 7 nucleotides line up with TRBD1. Germline CDR1 and CDR2: SGHAT and FQNNGV. Germline trimming cut 8 bases from V and 4 bases from J; bases unmatched to any gene: 4. This CDR3 comprises 12 residues.

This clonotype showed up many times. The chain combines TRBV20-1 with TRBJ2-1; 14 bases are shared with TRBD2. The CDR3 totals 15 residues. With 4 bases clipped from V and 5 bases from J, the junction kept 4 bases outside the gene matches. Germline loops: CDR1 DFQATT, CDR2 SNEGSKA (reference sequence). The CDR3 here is CSAIGTSGSDNEQFF. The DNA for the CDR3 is TGCAGTGCTATTGGGACTAGCGGGAGCGACAATGAGCAGTTCTTC.

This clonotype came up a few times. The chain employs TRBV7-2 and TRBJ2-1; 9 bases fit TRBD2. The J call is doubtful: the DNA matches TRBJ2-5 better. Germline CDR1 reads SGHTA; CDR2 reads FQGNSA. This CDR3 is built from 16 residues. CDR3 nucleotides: TGTGCCAGCAGCAGAACCCTTAGCGGGAGAGGGGAGACCCAGTACTTC. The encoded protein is CASSRTLSGRGETQYF.

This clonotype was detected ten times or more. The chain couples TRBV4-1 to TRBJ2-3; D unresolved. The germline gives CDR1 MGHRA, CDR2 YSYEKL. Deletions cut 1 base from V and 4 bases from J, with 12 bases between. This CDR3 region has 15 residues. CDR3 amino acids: CASSQVSMAADTQYF. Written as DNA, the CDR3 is TGCGCCAGCAGCCAAGTGAGCATGGCCGCAGATACGCAGTATTTT.

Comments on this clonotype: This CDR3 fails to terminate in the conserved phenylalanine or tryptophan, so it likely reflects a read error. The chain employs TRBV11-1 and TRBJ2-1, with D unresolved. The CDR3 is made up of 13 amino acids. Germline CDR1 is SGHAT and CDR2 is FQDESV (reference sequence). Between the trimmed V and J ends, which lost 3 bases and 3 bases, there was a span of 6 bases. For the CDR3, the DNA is TGTGCCAGCAGCTTCGGTAGCTACAATGAGCAGTTCTCC. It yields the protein CASSFGSYNEQFS.

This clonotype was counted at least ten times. CDR3 bases: TGTGCCAGCAGTTTGGACAGGGGCGGTGCAGATACGCAGTATTTT. Amino acids: CASSLDRGGADTQYF. This chain links TRBV6-9 with TRBJ2-3, with 9 bases fitting TRBD1. The germline gives CDR1 MNHGY, CDR2 SVAAGI. This CDR3 spans 15 amino acids. Germline trimming cut 4 bases from V and 4 bases from J; bases unmatched to any gene: 6.

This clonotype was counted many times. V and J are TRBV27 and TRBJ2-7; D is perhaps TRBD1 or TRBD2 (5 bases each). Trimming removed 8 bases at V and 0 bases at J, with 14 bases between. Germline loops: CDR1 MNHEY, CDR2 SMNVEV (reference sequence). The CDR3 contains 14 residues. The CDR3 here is CASGGGRDSYEQYF. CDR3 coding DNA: TGTGCCAGCGGAGGTGGCAGGGACTCCTACGAGCAGTACTTC.

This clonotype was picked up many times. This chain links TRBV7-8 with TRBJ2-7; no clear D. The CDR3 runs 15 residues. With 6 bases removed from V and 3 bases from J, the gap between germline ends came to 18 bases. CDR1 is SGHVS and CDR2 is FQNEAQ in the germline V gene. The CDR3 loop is CASSLTSTGFYEQYF. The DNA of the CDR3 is TGTGCCAGCAGTTTGACCTCCACTGGATTCTACGAGCAGTACTTC.

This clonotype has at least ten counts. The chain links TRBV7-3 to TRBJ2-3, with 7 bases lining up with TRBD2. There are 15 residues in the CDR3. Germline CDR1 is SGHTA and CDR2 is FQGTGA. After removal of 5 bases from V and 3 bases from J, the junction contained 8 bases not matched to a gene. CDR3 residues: CASSPGAGATDTQYF. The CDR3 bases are TGTGCCAGCAGCCCCGGGGCGGGAGCGACAGATACGCAGTATTTT.

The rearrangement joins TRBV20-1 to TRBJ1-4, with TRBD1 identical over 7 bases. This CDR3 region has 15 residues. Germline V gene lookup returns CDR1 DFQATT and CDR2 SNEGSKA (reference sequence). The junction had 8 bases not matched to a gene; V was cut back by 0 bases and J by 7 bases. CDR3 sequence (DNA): TGCAGTGCTAGAGATGTAGGGGGCATTATTGAAAAACTGTTTTTT. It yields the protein CSARDVGGIIEKLFF.

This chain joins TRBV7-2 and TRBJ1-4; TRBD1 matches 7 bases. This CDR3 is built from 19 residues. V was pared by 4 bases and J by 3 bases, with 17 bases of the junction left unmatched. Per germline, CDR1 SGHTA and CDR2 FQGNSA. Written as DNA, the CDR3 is TGTGCCAGCAGCTACACCCTCCGCGAGGGGGCTAGGGCTAATGAAAAACTGTTTTTT. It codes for CASSYTLREGARANEKLFF.

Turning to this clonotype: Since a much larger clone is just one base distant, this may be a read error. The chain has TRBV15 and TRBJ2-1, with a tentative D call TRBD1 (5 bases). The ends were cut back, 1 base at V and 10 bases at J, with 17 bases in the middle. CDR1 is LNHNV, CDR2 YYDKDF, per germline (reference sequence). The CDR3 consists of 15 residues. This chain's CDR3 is CATSRGGAELYEQFF. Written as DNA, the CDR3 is TGTGCCACCAGCAGAGGTGGGGCGGAACTCTACGAGCAGTTCTTC.